This T cell receptor (beta chain) is drawn from a study of Ad26.COV2.S vaccination and SARS-CoV-2 variants. Study details: The authors gave Ad26.COV2.S intramuscularly, either once or twice 56 days apart.

Here immunoSEQ multiplex PCR was the method, and the copy in TCRdb shows in-frame clones only, minus some. In the table there are some 400,000 clones, around nine tenths of which are singletons. V lost 2 bases and J lost 7, with 19 bases in between. This CDR3 contains 15 residues. Germline V gene sequence: CDR1 GTSNPN, CDR2 SVGIG (reference sequence). Stated treatment: about 20 received Ad26.COV2.S at low or high dose, single or two shots; about five received placebo; per-sample allocation not given. Sampling occurred on day 63 after the first vaccine or placebo injection. It was Wuhan-strain SARS-CoV-2 spike that the Ad26 vaccine vector expressed.

The receptor was derived from a person between 18 and 60 years old who received the Ad26.COV2.S COVID-19 vaccine or a placebo. This specimen was peripheral blood, taken in a trial of Ad26.COV2.S vaccine versus placebo. The chain uses TRBV30 and TRBJ2-3; no clear D gene. Written as DNA, the CDR3 is TGTGCCTGGAGTCTTGCTGGAGCCGGAGCCTATACGCAGTATTTT. Amino acids: CAWSLAGAGAYTQYF.